This T cell receptor beta chain was documented in a study of T cell changes during pregnancy in multiple sclerosis. Clones were sequenced by immunoSEQ multiplex PCR, and TCRdb holds only the in-frame ones, with some missing. This table has about 55,000 clones, roughly 94% appearing once. The source of this sequence is a female donor with multiple sclerosis, enrolled in a pregnancy study. The specimen comprised CD8+ T cells from peripheral blood mononuclear cells, sampled in the third trimester of pregnancy.

The CDR3, as DNA: TGTGCCAGCAGCGTAGGGGGCTTCAATCAGCCCCAGCATTTT. This sequence encodes CASSVGGFNQPQHF. This rearrangement joins TRBV6-6 to TRBJ1-5; 7 bases are a match to TRBD1. Unmatched junction bases numbered 5, after V lost 6 bases and J lost 3 bases. This CDR3 spans 14 amino acids. CDR1 and CDR2 from the germline V gene are MNHNY and SVGAGI (reference sequence).